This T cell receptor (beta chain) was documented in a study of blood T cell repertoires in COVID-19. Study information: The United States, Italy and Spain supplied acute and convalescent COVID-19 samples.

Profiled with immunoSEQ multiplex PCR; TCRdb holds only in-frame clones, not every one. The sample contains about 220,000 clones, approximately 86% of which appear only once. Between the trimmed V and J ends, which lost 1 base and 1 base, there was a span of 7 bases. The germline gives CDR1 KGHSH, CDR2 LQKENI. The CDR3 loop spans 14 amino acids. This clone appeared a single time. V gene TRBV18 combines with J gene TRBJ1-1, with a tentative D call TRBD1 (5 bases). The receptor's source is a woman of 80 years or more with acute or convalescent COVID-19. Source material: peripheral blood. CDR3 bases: TGTGCCAGCTCACCACAAACAGGGAACACTGAAGCTTTCTTT. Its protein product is CASSPQTGNTEAFF.